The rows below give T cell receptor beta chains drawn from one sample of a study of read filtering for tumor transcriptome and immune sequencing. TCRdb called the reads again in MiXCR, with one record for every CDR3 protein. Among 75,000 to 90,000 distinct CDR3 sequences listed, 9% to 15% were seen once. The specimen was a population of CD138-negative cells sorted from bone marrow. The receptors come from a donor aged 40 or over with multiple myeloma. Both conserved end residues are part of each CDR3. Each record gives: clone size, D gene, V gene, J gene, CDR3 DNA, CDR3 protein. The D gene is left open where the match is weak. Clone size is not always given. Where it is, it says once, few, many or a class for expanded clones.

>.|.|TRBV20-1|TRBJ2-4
TGCAGTGCTAGAGATAGCCGGGGGCTCGGGGACATTCAGTACTTC
CSARDSRGLGDIQYF
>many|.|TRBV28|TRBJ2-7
TGTGCCAGCAGTTTCGGTCAGGGCTCGACCTACGAGCAGTACTTC
CASSFGQGSTYEQYF
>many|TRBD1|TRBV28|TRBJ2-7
TGTGCCAGCAGTTTGGGGGACAGGGGTCCGCGGGGTGACGAGCAGTACTTC
CASSLGDRGPRGDEQYF
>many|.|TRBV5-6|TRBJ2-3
TGTGCCAGCAGCCAACTCTTTACAGATACGCAGTATTTT
CASSQLFTDTQYF
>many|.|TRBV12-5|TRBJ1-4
TGTGCTAGTGGTTCGCGCTTCCCTGAGACAACTAATGAAAAACTGTTTTTT
CASGSRFPETTNEKLFF
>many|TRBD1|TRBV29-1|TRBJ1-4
TGCAGCGTTGGAGGGGGCCAGGGGGAAAAACTGTTTTTT
CSVGGGQGEKLFF
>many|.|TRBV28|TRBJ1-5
TGTGCCAGCAGCACGGACAGCAATCAGCCCCAGCATTTT
CASSTDSNQPQHF
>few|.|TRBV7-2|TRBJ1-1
TGTGCCAGCAGCTTAGTGTCAGGGACGAACACTGAAGCTTTCTTT
CASSLVSGTNTEAFF
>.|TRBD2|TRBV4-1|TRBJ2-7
TGCGCCAGCAGCCCACTAGCGGGAGGGCACGAGCAGTACTTC
CASSPLAGGHEQYF
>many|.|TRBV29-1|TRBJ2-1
TGCAGCGTTAAGGGGCGGATTAGCTCCTACAATGAGCAGTTCTTC
CSVKGRISSYNEQFF
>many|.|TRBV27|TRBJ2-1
TGTGCCAGCAGTTCCTCCTATACGGACAATGAGCAGTTCTTC
CASSSSYTDNEQFF
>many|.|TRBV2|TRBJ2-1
TGTGCCAGCAGTGACGGCGAGGAGCAGTTCTTC
CASSDGEEQFF
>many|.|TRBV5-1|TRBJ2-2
TGCGCCAGCAGCCTCGGGGTCTCGAACACCGGGGAGCTGTTTTTT
CASSLGVSNTGELFF
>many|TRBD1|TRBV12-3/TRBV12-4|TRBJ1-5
TGTGCCAGCAGTTTTGACAGGGGCGACTTTCGCAGCAATCAGCCCCAGCATTTT
CASSFDRGDFRSNQPQHF
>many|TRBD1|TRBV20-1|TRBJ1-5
TGCAGTGCTAGTACAGTCCAGGGGGTCTATATTGGCAATCAGCCCCAGCATTTT
CSASTVQGVYIGNQPQHF
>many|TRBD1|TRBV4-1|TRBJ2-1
TGCGCCAGCAGCCGGCTGACAGGGGGGACCTACAATGAGCAGTTCTTC
CASSRLTGGTYNEQFF
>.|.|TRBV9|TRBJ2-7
TGTGCCAGCAGCGTAGGGGGGGCAGGGGTGGCCTCCTACGAGCAGTACTTC
CASSVGGAGVASYEQYF
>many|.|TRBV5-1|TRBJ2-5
TGCGCCAGCAGCTTGGCCGGGACTCCACAAGAGACCCAGTACTTC
CASSLAGTPQETQYF
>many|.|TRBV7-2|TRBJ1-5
TGTGCCAGCAGCTTAGCAGGACGAGGAGGGCAGCCCCAGCATTTT
CASSLAGRGGQPQHF